The 22 T cell receptor beta chains presented below share a single source sample, sequenced in a study of blood T cells in healthy people across ages. Primers used in a second PCR of about 6 to 11 cycles were a sample-barcoded 5' primer and a J-beta primer mix. MiXCR was run by TCRdb on the 5' RACE reads, yielding one entry per CDR3 protein. The profile shows 600,000 to 800,000 distinct CDR3 sequences, roughly 20% of them singletons. Sequenced: blood. These receptors were obtained from a man between 65 and 85 years old in good health.

This clonotype was counted once. J is TRBJ2-1 and V is TRBV20-1, with 7 bases matching TRBD2. The V gene's germline CDR1 is DFQATT and CDR2 SNEGSKA (reference sequence). The CDR3 contains 13 residues. Trimming took 6 bases from V and 7 from J; bases not matched to a gene: 9. The CDR3 DNA reads as TGCAGTGCCCAGACGGGAGGAAGGAATGAGCAGTTCTTC. Its protein is CSAQTGGRNEQFF.

This clonotype was observed a handful of times. The chain employs TRBV7-9 and TRBJ2-3, with D hard to call. The CDR3 totals 13 residues. CDR1 is SEHNR and CDR2 is FQNEAQ in the germline V gene (reference sequence). The germline V and J ends were trimmed by 5 bases and 7 bases, with 13 bases remaining between them. The CDR3 nucleotides read TGTGCCAGCAGCCCAGGCTTCGTGAATACGCAGTATTTT. As protein: CASSPGFVNTQYF.

The chain couples TRBV7-2 to TRBJ2-5; 10 bases are a match to TRBD2. The DNA end is more similar to TRBJ2-1, so the J call may be wrong. Looked up from germline, CDR1 is SGHTA and CDR2 is FQGNSA. This CDR3 is 15 amino acids long. This CDR3 reads CASSLKAGGYNEQFF. CDR3 DNA sequence: TGTGCCAGCAGCTTAAAAGCGGGAGGGTACAATGAGCAGTTCTTC.

The V call is TRBV7-9, the J call TRBJ2-1, with D unresolved. The germline V gene has CDR1 SEHNR and CDR2 FQNEAQ (reference sequence). With 8 bases removed from V and 0 bases from J, the gap between germline ends came to 5 bases. The CDR3 has 12 residues. The CDR3 DNA reads as TGTGCCAGCTTAGGCTCCTACAATGAGCAGTTCTTC. This encodes CASLGSYNEQFF.

The chain recombines TRBV6-5 with TRBJ2-7; no clear D gene. The CDR3 extends over 13 amino acids. Per germline, CDR1 MNHEY and CDR2 SVGAGI. Trimming left V 7 bases short and J 0 bases short, with 10 bases between. The CDR3 protein is CASTGRSSYEQYF. The DNA for the CDR3 is TGTGCCAGCACCGGCAGATCCTCCTACGAGCAGTACTTC.

The rearrangement joins TRBV19 to TRBJ2-3, with 8 positions matching TRBD2. CDR1 and CDR2 (germline): LNHDA, SQIVND (reference sequence). The CDR3 is 14 amino acids. The junction had 4 bases not matched to a gene; V was cut back by 5 bases and J by 3 bases. The CDR3 nucleotides are TGTGCCAGTAGTGAGCGGGGGCGGACAGATACGCAGTATTTT. Its protein is CASSERGRTDTQYF.

This clonotype showed up just a few times. The V call is TRBV7-9, the J call TRBJ2-3, with 9 positions matching TRBD2. J gave up 6 bases and V 0 bases, and 1 base lay outside the gene matches. This CDR3 has 14 amino acids. CDR1 is SEHNR and CDR2 is FQNEAQ in the germline V gene (reference sequence). CDR3 residues: CASSLASGRDTQYF. As DNA, the CDR3 is TGTGCCAGCAGCTTAGCAAGCGGGAGGGATACGCAGTATTTT. Looking up the rest from reference TRBV7-9 and TRBJ2-3 gives the full variable domain: DTGVSQNPRHKITKRGQNVTFRCDPISEHNRLYWYRQTLGQGPEFLTYFQNEAQLEKSRLLSDRFSAERPKGSFSTLEIQRTEQGDSAMYLCASSLASGRDTQYFGPGTRLTVL.

This clonotype occurred many times. V and J are TRBV12-3 or TRBV12-4 and TRBJ2-5, with 7 nucleotides matching TRBD1. The CDR3 runs 15 residues. The ends lost 5 bases at V and 1 base at J; junction bases unmatched: 7. CDR3: CASSLYTGAQETQYF. The CDR3 region has the DNA TGTGCCAGCAGTCTATACACAGGGGCCCAAGAGACCCAGTACTTC.

This clonotype was counted between two and nine times. The V gene is TRBV13, the J gene TRBJ2-7, with TRBD1 identical over 10 bases. The germline CDR1 and CDR2 sequences are PRHDT and FYEKMQ (reference sequence). The CDR3 contains 15 residues. The ends lost 0 bases at V and 5 bases at J; junction bases unmatched: 4. The CDR3: CASSLGRDRGDEQYF. The CDR3 DNA reads TGTGCCAGCAGCTTAGGCCGGGACAGGGGTGACGAGCAGTACTTC.

This clonotype has at least ten counts. The chain links TRBV5-1 to TRBJ2-1; 7 nucleotides agree with TRBD2. V gave up 0 bases and J gave up 3 bases; unmatched junction bases: 3. This CDR3 region has 15 residues. Germline lookup yields CDR1 SGHRS and CDR2 YFSETQ. CDR3 nucleotide sequence: TGCGCCAGCAGCTTGGCCAGCGGGGACTACAATGAGCAGTTCTTC. It yields the protein CASSLASGDYNEQFF.

This rearrangement joins TRBV20-1 to TRBJ2-1; 12 bases line up with TRBD2. Germline V lookup: CDR1 DFQATT, CDR2 SNEGSKA (reference sequence). J was trimmed by 6 bases and V by 5 bases; bases with no gene match: 8. This CDR3 comprises 15 residues. The CDR3 loop reads CSASPTSGRSNEQFF. CDR3 DNA sequence: TGCAGTGCTTCACCGACTAGCGGGAGATCCAATGAGCAGTTCTTC.

This clonotype occurred many times. V and J are TRBV5-6 and TRBJ2-1, with 12 bases that match TRBD2. Germline values: CDR1 SGHDT, CDR2 YYEEEE. The CDR3 consists of 15 residues. After removal of 2 bases from V and 6 bases from J, the junction contained 3 bases not matched to a gene. The CDR3 bases are TGTGCCAGCAGCTTACTAGCGGGAGGTAGCAATGAGCAGTTCTTC. This gives the protein CASSLLAGGSNEQFF.

The V gene is TRBV3-1, the J gene TRBJ2-2; D unclear. Looked up from germline, CDR1 is LGHDT and CDR2 is YNNKEL (reference sequence). V gave up 2 bases and J gave up 3 bases, with 4 bases separating them. This CDR3 comprises 13 residues. The CDR3 sequence is CASSQFDTGELFF. CDR3 bases: TGTGCCAGCAGCCAATTTGACACCGGGGAGCTGTTTTTT.

This clonotype was counted only a few times. CDR3 in amino acids: CATSRAPGLASYEQYF. CDR3 DNA: TGTGCCACCAGCAGAGCCCCGGGACTAGCGTCCTACGAGCAGTACTTC. The chain uses TRBV15 and TRBJ2-7; TRBD2 matches 10 bases. Germline CDR1 reads LNHNV; CDR2 reads YYDKDF (reference sequence). CDR3 length: 16 residues. V dropped 1 base and J dropped 1; count of bases not matched to a gene: 4.

The table lists this clonotype with many counts. The V and J genes are TRBV20-1 and TRBJ2-3; 8 bases agree with TRBD2. Germline V CDR1 and CDR2: DFQATT, SNEGSKA (reference sequence). Unmatched junction bases numbered 15, after V lost 3 bases and J lost 4 bases. The CDR3 contains 17 residues. CDR3 coding DNA: TGCAGTGCTAGTTCCGCAGAATTAGCGGGAACGGCAGATACGCAGTATTTT. It translates to CSASSAELAGTADTQYF.

This clonotype came up a few times. The V gene is TRBV12-3 or TRBV12-4, the J gene TRBJ2-1; 10 bases agree with TRBD1. This CDR3 contains 15 residues. J lost 7 bases, V lost 2 bases, and 5 bases had no gene match. Here the CDR3 reads CASSLSPDRGNEQFF. CDR3 coding DNA: TGTGCCAGCAGTTTAAGCCCGGACAGGGGGAATGAGCAGTTCTTC.

This clonotype was found many times. This rearrangement joins TRBV5-5 to TRBJ2-3; D not certain. Germline loops: CDR1 SGHKS, CDR2 YYEKEE (reference sequence). Trimming shortened V by 0 bases and J by 4 bases, and 9 bases separated the two germline ends. This CDR3 comprises 14 residues. The CDR3 sequence is CASSLATSADTQYF. CDR3 sequence (DNA): TGTGCCAGCAGCTTGGCGACATCAGCAGATACGCAGTATTTT.

This clonotype has a handful of counts. The chain has TRBV3-1 and TRBJ2-2; D is undetermined. The CDR3 sequence is 12 residues long. Germline V gene data show CDR1 as LGHDT and CDR2 as YNNKEL (reference sequence). Trimming pared 3 bases from V and 6 bases from J, leaving 5 bases between. CDR3 sequence reads: CASSHGPGELFF. DNA for the CDR3: TGTGCCAGCAGCCATGGTCCCGGGGAGCTGTTTTTT.

This clonotype was seen ten or more times. The chain combines TRBV7-2 with TRBJ2-5, with D possibly matching TRBD2 (6 bases). This CDR3 contains 15 residues. In germline, CDR1 is SGHTA, CDR2 FQGNSA. Trimming shortened V by 0 bases and J by 7 bases, and 15 bases separated the two germline ends. CDR3 nucleotides: TGTGCCAGCAGCTTAGCGGGAGGCCTCTCGGGGACCCAGTACTTC. This sequence encodes CASSLAGGLSGTQYF.

The chain employs TRBV6-2 or TRBV6-3 and TRBJ1-4, with D possibly TRBD1 on 5 matching bases. CDR1 is MNHEY and CDR2 is SVGEGT in the germline V gene. This CDR3 is built from 12 residues. Trimming removed 6 bases at V and 11 bases at J, with 13 bases between. The CDR3 here is CASSRDEGKLFF. As DNA, the CDR3 is TGTGCCAGCAGCCGCGACGAGGGGAAACTGTTTTTT.

J is TRBJ2-7 and V is TRBV2, with 8 nucleotides matching TRBD2. CDR1 and CDR2 from the germline V gene are SNHLY and FYNNEI. The CDR3 totals 14 residues. V trimming: 6 bases; J trimming: 4 bases; junction bases outside the gene matches: 8. CDR3 sequence reads: CASRESGSSYEQYF. The CDR3 DNA follows: TGTGCCAGCAGAGAAAGCGGGAGTTCTTACGAGCAGTACTTC. Combining the CDR3 with reference TRBV2 and TRBJ2-7 gives the whole variable domain EPEVTQTPSHQVTQMGQEVILRCVPISNHLYFYWYRQILGQKVEFLVSFYNNEISEKSEIFDDQFSVERPDGSNFTLKIRSTKLEDSAMYFCASRESGSSYEQYFGPGTRLTVT.

The chain recombines TRBV9 with TRBJ2-1, with 9 bases matching TRBD2. Germline CDR1 SGDLS, CDR2 YYNGEE. The CDR3 contains 15 residues. Unmatched junction bases numbered 4, after V lost 4 bases and J lost 2 bases. The CDR3 sequence is CASSPSGRPYNEQFF. CDR3 bases: TGTGCCAGCAGCCCCAGCGGGAGGCCCTACAATGAGCAGTTCTTC.